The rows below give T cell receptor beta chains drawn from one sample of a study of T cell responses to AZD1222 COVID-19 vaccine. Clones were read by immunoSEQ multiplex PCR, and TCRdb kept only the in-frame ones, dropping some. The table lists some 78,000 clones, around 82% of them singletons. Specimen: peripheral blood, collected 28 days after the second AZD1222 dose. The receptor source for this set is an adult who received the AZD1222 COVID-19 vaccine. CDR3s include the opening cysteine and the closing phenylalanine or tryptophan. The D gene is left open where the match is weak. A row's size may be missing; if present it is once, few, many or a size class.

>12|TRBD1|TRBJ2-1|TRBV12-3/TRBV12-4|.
TGTGCCAGCAGTAACGACAGGGGTGAGCAGTTCTTC
CASSNDRGEQFF
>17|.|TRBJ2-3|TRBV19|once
TGTGCCAGTAGTATAGATCTAACAGGGTCTGGCACAGATACGCAGTATTTT
CASSIDLTGSGTDTQYF
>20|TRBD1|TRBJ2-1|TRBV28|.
TGTGCCAGCAGTATCGACAGGACAGGGGGGAGTTGGTTGCCCTACAATGAGCAGTTCTTC
CASSIDRTGGSWLPYNEQFF
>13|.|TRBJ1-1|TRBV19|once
TGTGCCAGTAGTATACGCCGCTTCCCAGAAGCTTTCTTT
CASSIRRFPEAFF
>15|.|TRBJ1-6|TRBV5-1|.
TGCGCCAGCAGCTTGGTAGGGGAACTCAGGACACCCCTCCACTTT
CASSLVGELRTPLHF
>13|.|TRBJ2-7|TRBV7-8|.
TGTGCCAGCAGCCTGAGGCAAAACTACGAGCAGTACTTC
CASSLRQNYEQYF
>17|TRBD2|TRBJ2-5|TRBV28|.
TGTGCCAGCAGAAGGACTAGCGGGAGTCCTGGGAGGGAGACCCAGTACTTC
CASRRTSGSPGRETQYF
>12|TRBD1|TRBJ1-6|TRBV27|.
TGTGCCAGCCGGACAGGGCGGTCACCCCTCCACTTT
CASRTGRSPLHF
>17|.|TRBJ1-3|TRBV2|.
TGTGCCAGCAGTGAAGCGCTTCAGGGAATTCGCGGAAACACCATATATTTT
CASSEALQGIRGNTIYF
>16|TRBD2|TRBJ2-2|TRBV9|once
TGTGCCAGCAGCGCCCGGACTAGCTCGGACACCGGGGAGCTGTTTTTT
CASSARTSSDTGELFF
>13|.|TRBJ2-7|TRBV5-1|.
TGCGCCAGCACCCTCCGCACGGGATACGAGCAGTACTTC
CASTLRTGYEQYF
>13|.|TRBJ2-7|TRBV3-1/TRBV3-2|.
TGTGCCAGCAGCCGCGGAGACTCCTACGAGCAGTACTTC
CASSRGDSYEQYF
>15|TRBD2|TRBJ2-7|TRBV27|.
TGTGCCAGCAGTTTAGATACTAGCGCCGCCTACGAGCAGTACTTC
CASSLDTSAAYEQYF
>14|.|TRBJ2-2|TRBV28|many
TGTGCCAGCAGTCCCGCCCAACTAACCGGGGAGCTGTTTTTT
CASSPAQLTGELFF
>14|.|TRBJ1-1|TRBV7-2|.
TGTGCCAGCAGCTCTGGACGGCCGAACACTGAAGCTTTCTTT
CASSSGRPNTEAFF
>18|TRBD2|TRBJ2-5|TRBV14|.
TGTGCCAGCAGCCAAGAACATCGGAGGCTAGCGGACCAAGAGACCCAGTACTTC
CASSQEHRRLADQETQYF
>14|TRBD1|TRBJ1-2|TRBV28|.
TGTGCCAGCAGTTCGGGCTCAGGGGGACGGGGCTACACCTTC
CASSSGSGGRGYTF
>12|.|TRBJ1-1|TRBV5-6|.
TGTGCCAGCAGCTTGGGAGACTATGAAGCTTTCTTT
CASSLGDYEAFF
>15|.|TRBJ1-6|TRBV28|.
TGTGCCAGCAGTTTATTAGGAAAAACGGGGTCACCCCTCCACTTT
CASSLLGKTGSPLHF
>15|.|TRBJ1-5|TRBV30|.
TGTGCCTGGAGTTCGAACTTCGGTTCCAATCAGCCCCAGCATTTT
CAWSSNFGSNQPQHF
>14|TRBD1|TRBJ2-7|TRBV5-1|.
TGCGCCAGCAGCTGGGACAGGGAAGAATACGAGCAGTACTTC
CASSWDREEYEQYF
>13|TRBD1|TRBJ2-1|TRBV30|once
TGTGCCCGGGACAGGGGGCGATCCAATGAGCAGTTCTTC
CARDRGRSNEQFF
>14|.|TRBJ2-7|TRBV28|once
TGTGCCAGCAGTTTAATATCCAGGTCCTACGAGCAGTACTTC
CASSLISRSYEQYF
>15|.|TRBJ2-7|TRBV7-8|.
TGTGCCAGCAGCTTGGTTTTGAGTAGCCCCTACGAGCAGTACTTC
CASSLVLSSPYEQYF
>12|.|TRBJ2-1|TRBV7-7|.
TGTGCTAGCAGCCAGAGGGCAGGGGAGCAGTTCTTC
CASSQRAGEQFF
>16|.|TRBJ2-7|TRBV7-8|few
TGTGCCAGCAGCTTACCTAGGAGGGTAATGCGCCACGAGCAGTACTTC
CASSLPRRVMRHEQYF
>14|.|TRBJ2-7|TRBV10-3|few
TGTGCCATCAGTGAGTCTGGGGACATCAACGAGCAGTACTTC
CAISESGDINEQYF
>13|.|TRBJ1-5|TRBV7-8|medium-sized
TGTGCCAGCAGCTTGGGAAACAATCAGCCCCAGCATTTT
CASSLGNNQPQHF
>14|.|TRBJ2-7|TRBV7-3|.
TGTGCCAGCAGCCAAAGCGCTAGCTCCTACGAGCAGTACTTC
CASSQSASSYEQYF
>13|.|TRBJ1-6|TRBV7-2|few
TGTGCCAGCAGCTCCTACAGGGATTCACCCCTCCACTTT
CASSSYRDSPLHF
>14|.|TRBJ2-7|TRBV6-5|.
TGTGCCAGCAGTTACTCGTGGGGTGTGTACGAGCAGTACTTC
CASSYSWGVYEQYF
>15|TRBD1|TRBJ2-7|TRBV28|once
TGTGCCAGCAGTTACCAGACAGGGGCGGGAAACGAGCAGTACTTC
CASSYQTGAGNEQYF
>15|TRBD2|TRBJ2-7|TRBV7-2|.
TGTGCCAGCAGCCCCGCTAGCGGGATTCAGTACGAGCAGTACTTC
CASSPASGIQYEQYF
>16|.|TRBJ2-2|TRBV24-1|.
TGTGCCACCAGTGAATACCGGGACGGAAACACCGGGGAGCTGTTTTTT
CATSEYRDGNTGELFF
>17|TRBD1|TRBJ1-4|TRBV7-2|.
TGTGCCAGCAGCCTCGGACAGGGGATTCGTACTAATGAAAAACTGTTTTTT
CASSLGQGIRTNEKLFF
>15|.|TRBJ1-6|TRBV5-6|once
TGTGCCAGCATCCTGTACGGCGGAACTAATTCACCCCTCCACTTT
CASILYGGTNSPLHF
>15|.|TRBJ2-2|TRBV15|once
TGTGCCACCAGCTCCCGGACAGAGAACACCGGGGAGCTGTTTTTT
CATSSRTENTGELFF
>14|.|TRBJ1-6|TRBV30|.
TGTGCCTGGGGTGGGGGACCTGGAGGATCACCCCTCCACTTT
CAWGGGPGGSPLHF
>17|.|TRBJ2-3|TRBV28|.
TGTGCCAGCAGTTTGATTCTAGCAAACTTTCGCACAGATACGCAGTATTTT
CASSLILANFRTDTQYF
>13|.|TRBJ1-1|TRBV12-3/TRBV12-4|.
TGTGCCAGCAGTTTCGGAGGGAGCACTGAAGCTTTCTTT
CASSFGGSTEAFF
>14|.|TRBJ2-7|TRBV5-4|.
TGTGCCAGCAGCTTGGGAGTGGGCTCCTACGAGCAGTACTTC
CASSLGVGSYEQYF
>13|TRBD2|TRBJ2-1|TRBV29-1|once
TGCAGCGTTGAAGAGGGAAGCGGGAGGCTTCGGTTCTTC
CSVEEGSGRLRFF
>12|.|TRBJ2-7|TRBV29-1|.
TGCAGCGTTGAAGCGGGGTTGCACGAGCAGTACTTC
CSVEAGLHEQYF
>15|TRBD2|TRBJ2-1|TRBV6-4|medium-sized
TGTGCCAGCAGTGAAGCAGCGGGAGGGCACAATGAGCAGTTCTTC
CASSEAAGGHNEQFF
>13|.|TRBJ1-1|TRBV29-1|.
TGCAGCGCGCTTCAGGGCGGGAACACTGAAGCTTTCTTT
CSALQGGNTEAFF
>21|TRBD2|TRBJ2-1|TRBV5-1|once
TGCGCCAGCAGCTTATTCCCCGCCCGGACTAGCGGGCCGAGCTCCTACAATGAGCAGTTCTTC
CASSLFPARTSGPSSYNEQFF
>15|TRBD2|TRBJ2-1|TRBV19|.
TGTGCCAGTAGCCAACCTAGCGGGTCGAGGGGGGAGCAGTTCTTC
CASSQPSGSRGEQFF
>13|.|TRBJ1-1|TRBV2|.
TGTGCCAGCAGTGAAGGGTGGAACACTGAAGCTTTCTTT
CASSEGWNTEAFF
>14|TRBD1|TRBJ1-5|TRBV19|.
TGTGCCAGTAGTGGCGGGACAGGGGGGTTGCCCCAGCATTTT
CASSGGTGGLPQHF
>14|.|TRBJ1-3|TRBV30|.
TGTGCCTGGAGTGGATTCGGGTCTGGAAACACCATATATTTT
CAWSGFGSGNTIYF
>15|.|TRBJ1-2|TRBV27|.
TGTGCCAGCAGCCCCATGTCCAAGCCTACCTATGGCTACACCTTC
CASSPMSKPTYGYTF
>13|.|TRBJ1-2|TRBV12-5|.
TGTGCTAGTGGTTTAGAAGGGAACTATGGCTACACCTTC
CASGLEGNYGYTF